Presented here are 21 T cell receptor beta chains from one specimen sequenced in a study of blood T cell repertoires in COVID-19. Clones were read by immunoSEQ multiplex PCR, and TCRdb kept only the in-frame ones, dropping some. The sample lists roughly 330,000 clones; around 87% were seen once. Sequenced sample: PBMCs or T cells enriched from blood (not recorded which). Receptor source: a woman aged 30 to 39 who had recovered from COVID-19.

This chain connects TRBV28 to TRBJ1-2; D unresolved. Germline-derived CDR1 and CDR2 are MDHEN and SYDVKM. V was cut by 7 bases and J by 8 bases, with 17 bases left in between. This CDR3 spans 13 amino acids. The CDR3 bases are TGTGCCAGCACCCTAGGAAGGGAGGACGGCTACACCTTC. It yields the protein CASTLGREDGYTF.

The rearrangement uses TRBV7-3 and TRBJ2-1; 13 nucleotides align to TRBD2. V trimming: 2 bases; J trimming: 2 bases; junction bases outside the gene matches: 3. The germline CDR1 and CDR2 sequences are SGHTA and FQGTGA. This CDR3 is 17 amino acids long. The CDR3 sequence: CASSLAGTSGTYNEQFF. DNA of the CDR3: TGTGCCAGCAGCTTAGCTGGGACTAGCGGGACCTACAATGAGCAGTTCTTC. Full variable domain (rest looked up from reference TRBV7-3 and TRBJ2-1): GAGVSQTPSNKVTEKGKYVELRCDPISGHTALYWYRQSLGQGPEFLIYFQGTGAADDSGLPNDRFFAVRPEGSVSTLKIQRTERGDSAVYLCASSLAGTSGTYNEQFFGPGTRLTVL.

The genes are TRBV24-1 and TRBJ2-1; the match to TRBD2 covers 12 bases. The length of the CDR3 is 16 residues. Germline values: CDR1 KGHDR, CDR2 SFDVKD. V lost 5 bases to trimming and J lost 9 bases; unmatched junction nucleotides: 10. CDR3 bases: TGTGCCACCAGTGGGACTAGCGGGGCGCCTACGGGTGAGCAGTTCTTC. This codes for CATSGTSGAPTGEQFF.

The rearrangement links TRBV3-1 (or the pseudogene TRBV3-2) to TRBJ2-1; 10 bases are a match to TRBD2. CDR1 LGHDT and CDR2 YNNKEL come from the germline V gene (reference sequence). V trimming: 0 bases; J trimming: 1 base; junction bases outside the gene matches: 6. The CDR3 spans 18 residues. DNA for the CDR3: TGTGCCAGCAGCCAAGAATCGGTAGCGGGGGGTTCCTACAATGAGCAGTTCTTC. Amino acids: CASSQESVAGGSYNEQFF.

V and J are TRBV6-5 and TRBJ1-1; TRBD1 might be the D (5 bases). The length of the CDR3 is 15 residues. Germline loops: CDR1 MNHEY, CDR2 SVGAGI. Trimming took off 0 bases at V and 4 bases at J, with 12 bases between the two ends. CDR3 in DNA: TGTGCCAGCAGTTACTCGATCGGGGGGATCACTGAAGCTTTCTTT. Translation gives CASSYSIGGITEAFF.

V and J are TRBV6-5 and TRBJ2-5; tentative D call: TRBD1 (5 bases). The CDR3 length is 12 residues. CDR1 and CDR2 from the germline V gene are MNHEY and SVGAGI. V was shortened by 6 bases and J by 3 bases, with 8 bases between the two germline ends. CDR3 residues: CASSPGKETQYF. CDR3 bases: TGTGCCAGCAGCCCAGGGAAAGAGACCCAGTACTTC.

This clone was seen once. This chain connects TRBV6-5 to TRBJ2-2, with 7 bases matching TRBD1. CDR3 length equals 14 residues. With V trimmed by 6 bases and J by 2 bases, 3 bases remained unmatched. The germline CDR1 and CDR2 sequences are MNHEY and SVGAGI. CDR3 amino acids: CASRGQLNTGELFF. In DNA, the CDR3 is TGTGCCAGCAGGGGACAGCTAAACACCGGGGAGCTGTTTTTT.

The CDR3 DNA is TGCGCCGGTAAGAGGACTAGCGGGGCCTATGAGCAGTTCTTC. Its protein is CAGKRTSGAYEQFF. V gene TRBV10-2 combines with J gene TRBJ2-1; 12 positions agree with TRBD2. Germline CDR1 is WSHSY and CDR2 is SAAADI. V gave up 11 bases and J gave up 8 bases; unmatched junction bases: 10. The CDR3 runs to 14 residues.

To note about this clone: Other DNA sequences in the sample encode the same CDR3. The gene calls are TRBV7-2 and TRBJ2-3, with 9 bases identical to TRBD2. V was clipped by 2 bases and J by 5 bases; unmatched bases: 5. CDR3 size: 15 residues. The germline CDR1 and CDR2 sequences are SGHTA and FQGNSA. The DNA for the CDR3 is TGTGCCAGCAGCTTACTTGCGGGGGGGGGAGATACGCAGTATTTT. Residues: CASSLLAGGGDTQYF.

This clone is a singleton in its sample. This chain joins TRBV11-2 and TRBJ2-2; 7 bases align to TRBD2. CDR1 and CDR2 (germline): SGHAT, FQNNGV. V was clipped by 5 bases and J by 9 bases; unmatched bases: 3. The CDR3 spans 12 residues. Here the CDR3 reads CASSLGTRELFF. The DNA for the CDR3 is TGTGCCAGCAGCCTCGGGACTAGGGAGCTGTTTTTT.

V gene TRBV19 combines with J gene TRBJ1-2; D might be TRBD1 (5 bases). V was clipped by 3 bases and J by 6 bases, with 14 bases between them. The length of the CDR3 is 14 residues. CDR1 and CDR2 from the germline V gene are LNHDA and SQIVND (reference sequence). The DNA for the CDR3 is TGTGCCAGTAGTATTCCGGGCAGGGCGGATGGCTACACCTTC. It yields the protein CASSIPGRADGYTF.

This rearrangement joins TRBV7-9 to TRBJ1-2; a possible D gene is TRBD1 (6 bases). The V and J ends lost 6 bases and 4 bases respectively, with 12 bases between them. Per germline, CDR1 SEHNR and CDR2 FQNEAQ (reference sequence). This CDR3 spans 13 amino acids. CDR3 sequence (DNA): TGTGCCAGCAGTCCCACAGGGATCTATGGCTACACCTTC. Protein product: CASSPTGIYGYTF.

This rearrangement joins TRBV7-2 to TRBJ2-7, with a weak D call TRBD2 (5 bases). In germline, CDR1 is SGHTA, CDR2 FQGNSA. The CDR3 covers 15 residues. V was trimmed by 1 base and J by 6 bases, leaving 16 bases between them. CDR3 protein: CASSLVRPGMGEQYF. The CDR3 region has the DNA TGTGCCAGCAGCTTAGTGAGGCCGGGAATGGGCGAGCAGTACTTC.

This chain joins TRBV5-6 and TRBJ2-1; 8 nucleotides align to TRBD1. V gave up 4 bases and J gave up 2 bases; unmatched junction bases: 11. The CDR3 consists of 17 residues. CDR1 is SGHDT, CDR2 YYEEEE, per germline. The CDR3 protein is CASSVTSGGLTYNEQFF. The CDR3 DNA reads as TGTGCCAGCAGCGTGACCTCAGGGGGCCTTACCTACAATGAGCAGTTCTTC.

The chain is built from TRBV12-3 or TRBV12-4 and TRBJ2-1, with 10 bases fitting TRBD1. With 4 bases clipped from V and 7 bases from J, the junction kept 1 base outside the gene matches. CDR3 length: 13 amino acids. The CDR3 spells CASSSGQGNEQFF. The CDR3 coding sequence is TGTGCCAGCAGTTCGGGACAGGGGAATGAGCAGTTCTTC.

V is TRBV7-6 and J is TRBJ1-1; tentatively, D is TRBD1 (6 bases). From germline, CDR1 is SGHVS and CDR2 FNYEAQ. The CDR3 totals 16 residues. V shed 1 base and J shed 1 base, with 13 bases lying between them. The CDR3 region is CASSLVQGGGNTEAFF. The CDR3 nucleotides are TGTGCCAGCAGCTTAGTACAGGGCGGGGGGAACACTGAAGCTTTCTTT.

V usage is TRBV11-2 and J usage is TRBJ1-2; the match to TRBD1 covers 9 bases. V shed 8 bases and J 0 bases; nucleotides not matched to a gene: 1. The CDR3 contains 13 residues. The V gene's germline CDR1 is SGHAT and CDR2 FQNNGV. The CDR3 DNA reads TGTGCCAGCGGACAGGGGCCTAACTATGGCTACACCTTC. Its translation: CASGQGPNYGYTF.

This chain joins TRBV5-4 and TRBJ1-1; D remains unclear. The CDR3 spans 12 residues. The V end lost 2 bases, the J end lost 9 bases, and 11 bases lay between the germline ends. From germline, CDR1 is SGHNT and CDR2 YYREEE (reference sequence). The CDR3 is CASSFQKQQAFF. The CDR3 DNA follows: TGTGCCAGCAGCTTTCAGAAACAGCAAGCTTTCTTT.

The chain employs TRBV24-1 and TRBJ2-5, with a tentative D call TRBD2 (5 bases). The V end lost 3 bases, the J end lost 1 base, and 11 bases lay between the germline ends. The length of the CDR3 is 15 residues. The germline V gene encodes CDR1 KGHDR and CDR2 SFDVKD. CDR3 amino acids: CATSDPRRGQETQYF. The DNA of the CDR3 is TGTGCCACCAGTGATCCCCGACGGGGCCAAGAGACCCAGTACTTC.

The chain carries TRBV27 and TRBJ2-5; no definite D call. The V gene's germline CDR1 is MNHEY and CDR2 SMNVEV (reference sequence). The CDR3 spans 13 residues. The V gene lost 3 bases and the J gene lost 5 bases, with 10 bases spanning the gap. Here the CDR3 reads CASSLRPYETQYF. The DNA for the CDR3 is TGTGCCAGCAGTTTGAGGCCATATGAGACCCAGTACTTC.

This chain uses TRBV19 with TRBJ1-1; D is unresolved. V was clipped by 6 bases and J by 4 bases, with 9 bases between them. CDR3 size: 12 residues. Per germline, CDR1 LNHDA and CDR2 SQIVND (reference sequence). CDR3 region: CASRPRGTEAFF. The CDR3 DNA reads TGTGCCAGTAGGCCGCGGGGCACTGAAGCTTTCTTT.